Listed below are T cell receptor beta chains from one sample, sequenced in a study of blood T cell repertoires in COVID-19. TCRdb's copy holds only in-frame clones and misses some; the assay was immunoSEQ multiplex PCR. Here the sample spans around 81,000 clones, nearly 80% being singletons. Sequenced: peripheral blood. The receptors derive from a human donor in a cohort sampled during active COVID-19. CDR3s leave out the opening cysteine and the closing phenylalanine or tryptophan. Clone sizes are given selectively: once, few, many, or a class where the clone is expanded.

clone size	V gene	J gene	CDR3 protein
.	TRBV7-3	TRBJ2-1	ASSWREAPGNEQF
.	TRBV6-1	TRBJ1-5	ASSEIRDSWGQPQH
few	TRBV23-1	TRBJ1-1	ASLRDREVIEAF
few	TRBV2	TRBJ2-2	ASSGGLFAGELF
.	TRBV6-5	TRBJ1-4	ASSSGTANEKLF
.	TRBV6-4	TRBJ2-1	ASERQDSYNEQF
.	TRBV28	TRBJ2-5	ASGARQGLYGTQY
.	TRBV28	TRBJ1-4	ASSFWTGTNEKLF
.	TRBV2	TRBJ2-5	ASSDAGGAETQY
.	TRBV9	TRBJ2-3	ASGTSGGTDTQY
.	TRBV5-1	TRBJ1-1	ASSQSRGQSTEAF
.	TRBV7-9	TRBJ1-4	ASSLTGATEKLF
.	TRBV10-3	TRBJ1-2	AISDPGSYYGYT
.	TRBV10-3	TRBJ2-3	AIRPARGGNYTQY
few	TRBV6-5	TRBJ1-4	ASRDRGGSREKLF
.	TRBV2	TRBJ1-5	ASSEESSVSNQPQH
.	TRBV5-1	TRBJ1-4	ASSLFSGSLNEKLF
.	TRBV20-1	TRBJ2-1	SASPPPGPVIYEQF
once	TRBV6-5	TRBJ2-2	ASRGQPNTGELF
.	TRBV7-2	TRBJ2-2	ASSLRGAAGELF
few	TRBV6-5	TRBJ2-7	ASSKPGTGPREQY
.	TRBV4-2	TRBJ2-3	ASSQVTSGGADTQY
.	TRBV4-2	TRBJ2-2	ASNPQAAGHGELF
.	TRBV5-1	TRBJ2-2	ASSLAGTNTGELF
.	TRBV7-2	TRBJ1-1	ASSPARDRILNTEAF
.	TRBV5-1	TRBJ1-4	ASSFGPRGPEKLF
.	TRBV7-8	TRBJ2-2	ASSLVAGNTGELF
.	TRBV4-3	TRBJ2-7	ASSQSPGTGYEQY
.	TRBV6-1	TRBJ1-6	ASSEGEQGYTYNSPLH
.	TRBV9	TRBJ1-1	ASSTWDRSNTEAF
.	TRBV5-6	TRBJ2-1	ASSLWLAGLVNEQF
.	TRBV28	TRBJ2-7	ASKAGGRNEQY
.	TRBV7-9	TRBJ2-7	ASSQSPMSEQY